Each of the 27 T cell receptor beta chains below was sequenced from the same sample in a study of human T cells and chemical hapten exposure. MiXCR, applied by TCRdb to the RACE reads, yields one record per CDR3 protein. The sample contains around 360,000 distinct CDR3 sequences, more than 5% of which appear only once. Described time point: patch test 2, 6 weeks after DPC sensitization. Sample treatment: therapeutic diphenylcyclopropenone sensitization with weekly scalp DPC. This material consisted of whole blood, taken in connection with sensitization to the hapten diphenylcyclopropenone (DPC). Receptor source: a woman under 30 with alopecia areata. Some clones in this sample may be carry-over from other donors' samples.

This clonotype was observed many times. V gene TRBV28 combines with J gene TRBJ2-7; 8 nucleotides align to TRBD1. Germline CDR1 MDHEN, CDR2 SYDVKM. The CDR3 is 17 residues long. The trim removed 5 bases at V and 5 bases at J, leaving 17 bases unmatched. CDR3 amino acids: CASSPPSGTGKVHEQYF. As DNA, the CDR3 is TGTGCCAGCAGTCCTCCGTCCGGGACAGGCAAGGTCCACGAGCAGTACTTC. Full variable domain (rest looked up from reference TRBV28 and TRBJ2-7): DVKVTQSSRYLVKRTGEKVFLECVQDMDHENMFWYRQDPGLGLRLIYFSYDVKMKEKGDIPEGYSVSREKKERFSLILESASTNQTSMYLCASSPPSGTGKVHEQYFGPGTRLTVT.

This clonotype was detected a few times. The chain combines TRBV6-5 with TRBJ2-7, with D perhaps TRBD2 (5 bases). The CDR3 is 18 residues long. Trimming left V 0 bases short and J 5 bases short, with 23 bases between. Germline loops: CDR1 MNHEY, CDR2 SVGAGI. In nucleotides, the CDR3 is TGTGCCAGCAGTTACTCACTCAGTAAGATCCGGAGGACCCACGAGCAGTACTTC. The encoded protein is CASSYSLSKIRRTHEQYF.

There are many counts of this clonotype. This chain links TRBV6-6 with TRBJ2-5, with 7 nucleotides matching TRBD1. Germline V gene data show CDR1 as MNHNY and CDR2 as SVGAGI (reference sequence). The CDR3 totals 11 residues. The V gene end was trimmed by 6 bases and the J gene end by 9 bases; junction bases not matched to a gene: 4. The CDR3 is CASSPGQPQYF. The CDR3 DNA is TGTGCCAGCAGCCCGGGACAGCCCCAGTACTTC.

This chain uses TRBV5-4 with TRBJ1-2; perhaps TRBD1 as D (6 bases). Per germline, CDR1 SGHNT and CDR2 YYREEE (reference sequence). The V and J ends lost 4 bases and 3 bases respectively, with 16 bases between them. This CDR3 comprises 15 residues. In DNA form, the CDR3 reads TGTGCCAGCAGCCCAGTATCTGGGGGCGACTATGGCTACACCTTC. It is translated as CASSPVSGGDYGYTF.

This clonotype appeared many times. The genes are TRBV7-8 and TRBJ1-4, with D hard to call. The germline CDR1 and CDR2 sequences are SGHVS and FQNEAQ. Deletions cut 1 base from V and 8 bases from J, with 11 bases between. The CDR3 contains 14 residues. The CDR3 region is CASSLVSIEEKLFF. CDR3 DNA: TGTGCCAGCAGCTTAGTGTCTATTGAGGAAAAACTGTTTTTT.

This clonotype has ten or more counts. The chain joins TRBV6-2 or TRBV6-3 to TRBJ1-5; 9 nucleotides align to TRBD1. This CDR3 spans 14 amino acids. Germline-derived CDR1 and CDR2 are MNHEY and SVGEGT. J lost 6 bases, V lost 4 bases, and 4 bases had no gene match. This chain's CDR3 is CASSWTGVLQPQHF. The CDR3 DNA sequence: TGTGCCAGCAGTTGGACAGGGGTCCTTCAGCCCCAGCATTTT.

Concerning this clonotype itself: A much larger clone lies one base from this, so it may be a read error. This chain uses TRBV3-1 with TRBJ1-6; a possible D gene is TRBD1 (6 bases). The CDR3 covers 12 residues. Germline loops: CDR1 LGHDT, CDR2 YNNKEL (reference sequence). CDR3 protein: CPSSRTVSPLHF. The CDR3 nucleotides read TGTCCCAGCAGCCGGACAGTCTCACCCCTCCACTTT.

The chain links TRBV7-9 to TRBJ1-1; the D gene is possibly TRBD1 (5 bases). V was clipped by 1 base and J by 2 bases, with 17 bases between them. The CDR3 totals 17 residues. The germline V gene encodes CDR1 SEHNR and CDR2 FQNEAQ (reference sequence). The CDR3 loop reads CASSLDSGEAPNTEAFF. CDR3 nucleotide sequence: TGTGCCAGCAGCTTAGATTCGGGGGAGGCCCCTAACACTGAAGCTTTCTTT. The whole variable domain, filled in from reference TRBV7-9 and TRBJ1-1, reads DTGVSQNPRHKITKRGQNVTFRCDPISEHNRLYWYRQTLGQGPEFLTYFQNEAQLEKSRLLSDRFSAERPKGSFSTLEIQRTEQGDSAMYLCASSLDSGEAPNTEAFFGQGTRLTVV.

The chain employs TRBV6-2 or TRBV6-3 and TRBJ2-1, with 9 nucleotides matching TRBD2. The CDR3 contains 19 residues. The V segment lost 4 bases and the J segment 0 bases; nucleotides outside the gene matches: 13. The germline gives CDR1 MNHEY, CDR2 SVGEGT. The CDR3 coding sequence is TGTGCCAGCAGTTTTTCCCTTAGCGGGGGCCAGTACTCCTACAATGAGCAGTTCTTC. It specifies CASSFSLSGGQYSYNEQFF.

There are a few counts of this clonotype. CDR3 in DNA: TGTGCCAGCAGTTGGGGACAGGGGCCCCAAACCCAGTACTTC. Residues: CASSWGQGPQTQYF. J is TRBJ2-5 and V is TRBV7-9; 10 nucleotides align to TRBD1. The V segment lost 6 bases and the J segment 8 bases; nucleotides outside the gene matches: 9. In germline, CDR1 is SEHNR, CDR2 FQNEAQ (reference sequence). This CDR3 comprises 14 residues.

The chain is built from TRBV15 and TRBJ1-2; the D gene is possibly TRBD1 (6 bases). The CDR3 is 14 amino acids. V gave up 5 bases and J gave up 5 bases, with 15 bases separating them. The germline gives CDR1 LNHNV, CDR2 YYDKDF (reference sequence). The CDR3: CATSFRGGGYGYTF. The CDR3 DNA reads TGTGCCACCAGCTTCAGGGGTGGAGGTTATGGCTACACCTTC.

In this sample, this clonotype turned up a few times. This sequence joins TRBV24-1 and TRBJ2-1, with TRBD2 matching 8 bases. The germline V gene encodes CDR1 KGHDR and CDR2 SFDVKD. The CDR3 contains 17 residues. Trimming removed 2 bases from V and 6 bases from J; junction bases left unmatched: 11. The CDR3 sequence: CATSDYDGARGGNEQFF. The CDR3 DNA is TGTGCCACCAGTGATTATGACGGGGCCCGGGGGGGCAATGAGCAGTTCTTC.

Ten or more counts support this clonotype. The CDR3: CASSWGANEQFF. The DNA of the CDR3 is TGCGCCAGCAGCTGGGGGGCAAATGAGCAGTTCTTC. V usage is TRBV5-1 and J usage is TRBJ2-1, with D tentatively TRBD1 or TRBD2 (6 bases each). Trimming shortened V by 3 bases and J by 7 bases, and 8 bases separated the two germline ends. Looked up from germline, CDR1 is SGHRS and CDR2 is YFSETQ. This CDR3 has 12 residues. Looking up the rest from reference TRBV5-1 and TRBJ2-1 gives the full variable domain: KAGVTQTPRYLIKTRGQQVTLSCSPISGHRSVSWYQQTPGQGLQFLFEYFSETQRNKGNFPGRFSGRQFSNSRSEMNVSTLELGDSALYLCASSWGANEQFFGPGTRLTVL.

This clonotype was found many times. This chain joins TRBV9 and TRBJ1-6; maybe TRBD1 (6 bases). Germline V gives CDR1 SGDLS, CDR2 YYNGEE. The CDR3 consists of 15 residues. V was trimmed by 4 bases and J by 10 bases, leaving 18 bases between them. Written as DNA, the CDR3 is TGTGCCAGCAGCCTAGAAGGGGGGCTGAACTCACCCCTCCACTTT. Its translation: CASSLEGGLNSPLHF.

This clonotype showed up just a few times. This chain uses TRBV7-2 with TRBJ2-5; D gene uncertain. From germline, CDR1 is SGHTA and CDR2 FQGNSA. The CDR3 spans 16 residues. Trimming left V 2 bases short and J 0 bases short, with 13 bases between. CDR3 bases: TGTGCCAGCAGCTTACCCCTGGGCTGGTACCAAGAGACCCAGTACTTC. As protein: CASSLPLGWYQETQYF.

This clonotype was recorded a few times. J is TRBJ2-2 and V is TRBV7-9; no definite D call. From germline, CDR1 is SEHNR and CDR2 FQNEAQ (reference sequence). V was clipped by 1 base and J by 4 bases, with 10 bases between them. The CDR3 is made up of 15 amino acids. The CDR3 DNA is TGTGCCAGCAGCTTAGTCAGTAGAAGCACCGGGGAGCTGTTTTTT. Its protein is CASSLVSRSTGELFF.

The chain uses TRBV20-1 and TRBJ2-7; the D gene is possibly TRBD2 (6 bases). This CDR3 has 17 amino acids. Trimming cost V 0 bases and J 3 bases, with 21 bases left between them. Germline V gives CDR1 DFQATT, CDR2 SNEGSKA (reference sequence). The CDR3 sequence: CSARDPRQSGDIYEQYF. Here the CDR3 DNA reads TGCAGTGCTAGAGATCCCCGTCAATCGGGGGATATCTACGAGCAGTACTTC.

This clonotype has a count of ten or more. The rearrangement uses TRBV20-1 and TRBJ1-1; D not resolved. The CDR3 extends over 16 amino acids. Trimming shortened V by 2 bases and J by 3 bases, and 19 bases separated the two germline ends. Germline CDR1 and CDR2: DFQATT and SNEGSKA (reference sequence). CDR3 residues: CSARRVDGDWYTEAFF. The CDR3 DNA reads as TGCAGTGCTAGAAGGGTTGATGGGGATTGGTACACTGAAGCTTTCTTT.

The chain employs TRBV27 and TRBJ2-7; 12 bases agree with TRBD2. This CDR3 is 17 amino acids long. From germline, CDR1 is MNHEY and CDR2 SMNVEV (reference sequence). V was pared by 5 bases and J by 2 bases, with 10 bases of the junction left unmatched. In DNA form, the CDR3 reads TGTGCCAGCAGTCTCGATCGGACTAGCGGGGCCGCCTACGAGCAGTACTTC. Translated, it gives CASSLDRTSGAAYEQYF.

The chain joins TRBV6-2 or TRBV6-3 to TRBJ2-7; D remains ambiguous. CDR1 and CDR2 (germline): MNHEY, SVGEGT. Trimming pared 5 bases from V and 6 bases from J, leaving 14 bases between. The CDR3 consists of 13 residues. The CDR3 loop is CASSVQFGREQYF. The CDR3 coding sequence is TGTGCCAGCAGTGTTCAGTTCGGGCGCGAGCAGTACTTC.

This clonotype was detected ten times or more. The V gene is TRBV6-5, the J gene TRBJ1-5; the match to TRBD1 covers 9 bases. In germline, CDR1 is MNHEY, CDR2 SVGAGI. The V and J ends lost 5 bases and 4 bases, in that order; junction bases with no gene match: 6. This CDR3 contains 15 residues. The CDR3 nucleotides read TGTGCCAGCAGTCAGAACAGGGGGCCGAATCAGCCCCAGCATTTT. It yields the protein CASSQNRGPNQPQHF.

Written as DNA, the CDR3 is TGTGCCAGCAGGAGACAGGGGGCGAATCACGGGGAGCTGTTTTTT. This gives the protein CASRRQGANHGELFF. This chain links TRBV12-3 or TRBV12-4 with TRBJ2-2, with 10 bases lining up with TRBD1. V lost 6 bases to trimming and J lost 7 bases; unmatched junction nucleotides: 8. This CDR3 contains 15 residues.

This clonotype was detected a few times. V is TRBV6-1 and J is TRBJ2-3; 8 nucleotides align to TRBD2. Trimming removed 3 bases from V and 2 bases from J; junction bases left unmatched: 7. Per the germline V gene, CDR1 is MNHNS and CDR2 is SASEGT. The CDR3 consists of 16 residues. This CDR3 is CASSDLKAGATDTQYF. CDR3 DNA sequence: TGTGCCAGCAGTGATTTAAAAGCGGGAGCCACAGATACGCAGTATTTT.

This clonotype was observed a few times. The chain employs TRBV4-1 and TRBJ2-2, with 9 nucleotides matching TRBD1. The germline gives CDR1 MGHRA, CDR2 YSYEKL. The CDR3 consists of 19 residues. V lost 1 base and J lost 4; bases outside the gene matches: 13. The CDR3 nucleotides read TGCGCCAGCAGCCAAGCGAATTACCCGGGACAGGGAGGCACCGGGGAGCTGTTTTTT. Residues: CASSQANYPGQGGTGELFF.

This clonotype was counted many times. The chain links TRBV29-1 to TRBJ2-5; D may be TRBD1 (5 bases). The V gene lost 3 bases and the J gene lost 1 base, with 12 bases spanning the gap. From germline, CDR1 is SQVTM and CDR2 ANQGSEA. The CDR3 loop spans 14 amino acids. The CDR3 is CSVDSRVAQETQYF. CDR3 nucleotides: TGCAGCGTTGATTCCAGGGTTGCCCAAGAGACCCAGTACTTC.

The chain uses TRBV2 and TRBJ2-5, with 10 positions matching TRBD1. CDR3 length equals 13 residues. Per germline, CDR1 SNHLY and CDR2 FYNNEI. V shed 6 bases and J 6 bases; nucleotides not matched to a gene: 4. CDR3 coding DNA: TGTGCCAGCAGACCAGACAGGGGGCAGACCCAGTACTTC. This codes for CASRPDRGQTQYF.

In this sample, this clonotype turned up many times. The chain uses TRBV4-2 and TRBJ2-1; TRBD2 matches at 10 bases. Germline assignment: CDR1 LGHNA and CDR2 YNFKEQ. The CDR3 has 16 residues. V lost 0 bases, J lost 8 bases, and 7 bases stayed unmatched. The CDR3 DNA is TGTGCCAGCAGCCAAGATGGGTCTAGCGGGGGCTATGAGCAGTTCTTC. Translating it yields CASSQDGSSGGYEQFF.